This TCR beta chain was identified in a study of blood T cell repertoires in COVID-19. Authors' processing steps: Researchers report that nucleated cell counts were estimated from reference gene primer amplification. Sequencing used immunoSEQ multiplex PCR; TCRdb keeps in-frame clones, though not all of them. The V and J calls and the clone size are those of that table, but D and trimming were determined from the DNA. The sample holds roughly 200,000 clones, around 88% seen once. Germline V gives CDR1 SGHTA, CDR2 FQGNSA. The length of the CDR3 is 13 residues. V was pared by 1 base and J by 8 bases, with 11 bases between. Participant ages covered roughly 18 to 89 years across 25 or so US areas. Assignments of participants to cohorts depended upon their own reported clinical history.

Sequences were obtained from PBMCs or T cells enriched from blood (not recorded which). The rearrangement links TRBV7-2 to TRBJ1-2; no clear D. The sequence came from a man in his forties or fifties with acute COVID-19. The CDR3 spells CASSLVQSWGYTF. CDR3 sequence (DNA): TGTGCCAGCAGCTTAGTACAGTCCTGGGGCTACACCTTC.